The present TCR beta chain was sequenced within a study of human T cells and chemical hapten exposure. This clonotype was seen a few times. This CDR3 is 16 amino acids long. Germline V lookup: CDR1 KGHSH, CDR2 LQKENI. Trimming took 0 bases from V and 4 from J, leaving 15 bases between them. TCRdb re-derived calls from the RACE reads in MiXCR, one entry per CDR3 protein. The data show tens of thousands of distinct CDR3 sequences, approximately 13% seen once. Sample time point: patch test 3, about 24 weeks after DPC sensitization. Treatment in this sample: therapeutic diphenylcyclopropenone sensitization with weekly scalp DPC.

The sequences come from whole blood, collected in connection with sensitization to the hapten diphenylcyclopropenone (DPC). The TCR sequence derives from a man aged 25 to 40 with alopecia areata. Some clones in this sample may be carry-over from other donors' samples. The chain links TRBV18 to TRBJ1-2, with TRBD1 as a possible D gene (5 bases). The chain's CDR3 is CASSPPATGPFYGYTF. The CDR3 region has the DNA TGTGCCAGCTCACCACCGGCTACGGGACCGTTCTATGGCTACACCTTC.